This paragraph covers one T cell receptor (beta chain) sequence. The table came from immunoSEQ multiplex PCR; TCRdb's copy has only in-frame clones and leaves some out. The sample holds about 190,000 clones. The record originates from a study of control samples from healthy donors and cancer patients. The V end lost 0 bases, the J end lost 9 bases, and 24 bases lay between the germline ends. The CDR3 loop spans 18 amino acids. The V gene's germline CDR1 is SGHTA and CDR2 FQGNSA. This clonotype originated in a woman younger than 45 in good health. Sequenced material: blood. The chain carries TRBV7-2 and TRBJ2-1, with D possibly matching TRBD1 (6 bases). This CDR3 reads CASSLALQQGWGMGEQFF. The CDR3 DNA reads TGTGCCAGCAGCTTAGCCCTCCAACAGGGCTGGGGGATGGGTGAGCAGTTCTTC.